Presented here are 15 T cell receptor beta chains from one specimen sequenced in a study of vaccination and CD4 T cells after COVID-19. Their target antigens are unknown. Once obtained from cultured CD4+ T cells, the DNA was sequenced using the Oncomine TCR Beta short-read assay. TCRdb recomputed calls from the PCR reads with MiXCR, one row per CDR3 protein. The sample yields 13,000 or so distinct CDR3 sequences, under 55% seen once. Treatment specified: roughly 11-day PBMC culture with coronavirus spike peptide pools or control peptides (ViraFEST assay). The specimen was CD4+ T cells from blood, cultured in vitro, collected after SARS-CoV-2 vaccination. The receptors originated from a human donor who had recovered from COVID-19.

This chain links TRBV28 with TRBJ1-2, with 7 bases lining up with TRBD1. Germline values: CDR1 MDHEN, CDR2 SYDVKM. This CDR3 region has 15 residues. V dropped 6 bases and J dropped 5; count of bases not matched to a gene: 12. CDR3 loop: CASSNTFRDSYGYTF. CDR3 sequence (DNA): TGTGCCAGCAGCAATACCTTCCGGGACAGTTATGGCTACACCTTC.

The V call is TRBV20-1, the J call TRBJ1-1; D gene ambiguous. Trimming took 6 bases from V and 2 from J, leaving 13 bases between them. Germline V gene sequence: CDR1 DFQATT, CDR2 SNEGSKA (reference sequence). The CDR3 covers 13 residues. The CDR3: CSARNTPNTEAFF. CDR3 DNA: TGCAGTGCCCGCAATACACCTAACACTGAAGCTTTCTTT.

This clonotype came up a few times. The chain uses TRBV19 and TRBJ2-7, with D perhaps assigned TRBD1 or TRBD2 (8 bases each). There are 15 residues in the CDR3. From germline, CDR1 is LNHDA and CDR2 SQIVND (reference sequence). The V and J ends lost 3 bases and 3 bases respectively, with 15 bases between them. The CDR3 protein is CASSISGTGYYEQYF. DNA for the CDR3: TGTGCCAGTAGTATTAGCGGGACAGGATACTACGAGCAGTACTTC.

The chain is built from TRBV5-6 and TRBJ2-2, with TRBD2 identical over 15 bases. Germline V gene sequence: CDR1 SGHDT, CDR2 YYEEEE. Germline trimming cut 4 bases from V and 6 bases from J; bases unmatched to any gene: 4. There are 16 residues in the CDR3. CDR3 loop: CASSGWTSGRAGELFF. Written as DNA, the CDR3 is TGTGCCAGCAGCGGATGGACTAGCGGGAGGGCCGGGGAGCTGTTTTTT. Based on the CDR3 plus reference TRBV5-6 and TRBJ2-2, the full variable domain is DAGVTQSPTHLIKTRGQQVTLRCSPKSGHDTVSWYQQALGQGPQFIFQYYEEEERQRGNFPDRFSGHQFPNYSSELNVNALLLGDSALYLCASSGWTSGRAGELFFGEGSRLTVL.

This clonotype has a handful of counts. The genes are TRBV28 and TRBJ1-1; D ambiguous. V lost 4 bases and J 8 bases, leaving 14 bases between the germline ends. The CDR3 is 13 amino acids. The germline V gene has CDR1 MDHEN and CDR2 SYDVKM. The chain's CDR3 is CASSYPGRSEAFF. The CDR3 coding sequence is TGTGCCAGCAGTTACCCCGGCCGAAGCGAAGCTTTCTTT.

The chain employs TRBV7-3 and TRBJ2-5, with 10 nucleotides matching TRBD2. The germline V gene encodes CDR1 SGHTA and CDR2 FQGTGA. With V trimmed by 8 bases and J by 2 bases, 8 bases remained unmatched. This CDR3 comprises 15 residues. This chain's CDR3 is CASFWTSGPQETQYF. The CDR3 nucleotides read TGTGCCAGCTTCTGGACTAGCGGACCACAAGAGACCCAGTACTTC.

As regards this clonotype: One end of the junction fails to match germline, which may point to a read error. The chain couples TRBV15 to TRBJ2-1; tentative D call: TRBD2 (6 bases). The CDR3 covers 19 residues. From germline, CDR1 is LNHNV and CDR2 YYDKDF (reference sequence). The CDR3 protein is CATSRGGGDSNRTNNEQLF. The DNA for the CDR3 is TGTGCCACCAGCAGAGGGGGCGGGGACTCCAACAGGACCAACAATGAGCAGCTCTTC.

This clonotype was recorded a few times. The chain couples TRBV18 to TRBJ2-5; maybe TRBD1 (6 bases). The CDR3 covers 14 residues. The germline CDR1 and CDR2 sequences are KGHSH and LQKENI. Between the trimmed V and J ends, which lost 0 bases and 2 bases, there was a span of 7 bases. The CDR3 reads CASSPPGQQETQYF. Here the CDR3 DNA reads TGTGCCAGCTCACCACCCGGACAGCAAGAGACCCAGTACTTC.

The chain links TRBV7-3 to TRBJ2-7; D is tentatively TRBD1 or TRBD2 (5 bases each). The V and J ends lost 4 bases and 1 base respectively, with 17 bases between them. The germline CDR1 and CDR2 sequences are SGHTA and FQGTGA. The CDR3 contains 16 residues. The CDR3 protein is CASSSGPRGSSYEQYF. For the CDR3, the DNA is TGTGCCAGCAGCTCGGGACCCCGAGGGAGTTCCTACGAGCAGTACTTC.

The V call is TRBV6-2 or TRBV6-3, the J call TRBJ2-7, with D unclear. V lost 0 bases, J lost 6 bases, and 15 bases lay in between. The CDR3 spans 15 residues. The germline gives CDR1 MNHEY, CDR2 SVGEGT. CDR3 nucleotides: TGTGCCAGCAGTTACTCGGCGCTCCCCCCCTCCGAGCAGTACTTC. Its protein is CASSYSALPPSEQYF.

This clonotype was found a few times. J is TRBJ2-7 and V is TRBV10-3; possibly TRBD1 for D (5 bases). V lost 0 bases, J lost 11 bases, and 14 bases lay in between. The CDR3 extends over 13 amino acids. CDR1 is ENHRY and CDR2 is SYGVKD in the germline V gene. For the CDR3, the DNA is TGTGCCATCAGTGAGTCGGGTACAGGAAGGGAGTACTTC. Its translation: CAISESGTGREYF.

This clonotype is medium-sized in the sample. The J gene is TRBJ1-2, the V gene TRBV20-1; TRBD1 agrees at 9 bases. The CDR3 is 14 amino acids. Germline-derived CDR1 and CDR2 are DFQATT and SNEGSKA (reference sequence). The ends lost 4 bases at V and 4 bases at J; junction bases unmatched: 7. This CDR3 reads CSATQGAVSYGYTF. In DNA, the CDR3 is TGCAGTGCTACACAGGGGGCCGTATCCTATGGCTACACCTTC.

This clonotype was picked up a small number of times. The CDR3 nucleotides read TGTGCCAGCAGTATTCAACTGGGGGGCAGCACCGGGGAGCTGTTTTTT. Protein sequence: CASSIQLGGSTGELFF. J is TRBJ2-2 and V is TRBV28; D possibly matches TRBD1 or TRBD2 (6 bases each). Trimming cost V 5 bases and J 4 bases, with 17 bases left between them. The germline V gene has CDR1 MDHEN and CDR2 SYDVKM. This CDR3 region has 16 residues.

This chain links TRBV20-1 with TRBJ1-6; 7 nucleotides line up with TRBD1. Looked up from germline, CDR1 is DFQATT and CDR2 is SNEGSKA (reference sequence). The V and J ends lost 2 bases and 7 bases, in that order; junction bases with no gene match: 11. The CDR3 is 16 residues long. Here the CDR3 DNA reads TGCAGTGCTAGAAAACCAGCCGGGACAGCGAATTCACCCCTCCACTTT. As protein: CSARKPAGTANSPLHF.

Within the sample, this clonotype is large. V usage is TRBV12-3 or TRBV12-4 and J usage is TRBJ1-2, with D tentatively TRBD1 (6 bases). CDR3 length: 14 residues. With 8 bases removed from V and 4 bases from J, the gap between germline ends came to 17 bases. The CDR3 nucleotides read TGTGCCAGCCACCCGGGGGGAGGGGGCTATGGCTACACCTTC. Translating gives CASHPGGGGYGYTF.